The TCR beta chain described here comes from a study of T cells after yellow fever vaccination. Regarding this clonotype: The antigen remains unidentified.

Findings of the study overall: Repertoires sorted by FACS could include abundant clonotypes that are contaminants from the bulk population.

The authors made TCR cDNA by 5'RACE template switching, adding a universal primer site and UMIs. One entry per CDR3 protein, called by TCRdb with MiXCR from the 5' RACE reads. The sample includes 500,000 to 650,000 distinct CDR3 sequences, approximately 13% of them seen just once. The V and J ends lost 0 bases and 6 bases, in that order; junction bases with no gene match: 4. The CDR3 is 16 amino acids. Germline lookup yields CDR1 SGHDN and CDR2 FVKESK. Sequencing used PBMCs, obtained on the day of the yellow fever booster vaccination. The chain joins TRBV14 to TRBJ1-6; TRBD1 matches at 8 bases. The receptor was isolated from a man under 40 who received the YFV17D yellow fever vaccine. CDR3: CASSQDWTGPNSPLHF. CDR3 coding DNA: TGTGCCAGCAGCCAAGATTGGACAGGGCCTAATTCACCCCTCCACTTT.